The rows below give T cell receptor beta chains drawn from one sample of a study of molecular identifiers for immune sequencing clone quantification. Each CDR3 protein gets one entry after TCRdb re-called the PCR reads with MiXCR. The table lists around 480,000 distinct CDR3 sequences, about 25% of them singletons. The material sequenced was naive CD8+ T cells from blood, with Jurkat cell RNA spiked in. The source is a human donor in good health. Some libraries in this study had Jurkat cell RNA spiked in. The CDR3 runs from the conserved cysteine through the conserved F or W. D genes are given only for firm matches. Size is omitted from some rows. Given values are once, few, many or a class for expanded clones.

TRBJ2-1,TRBV5-6,15,-,-,TGTACCAGCAGCTTATCAGGGACGGAACACAATGAGCAGTTCTTC,CTSSLSGTEHNEQFF
TRBJ2-4,TRBV20-1,16,many,-,TGCAGTGCTAGAGCTGGACCAGGGTTGGCCAAAAACATTCAGTACTTC,CSARAGPGLAKNIQYF
TRBJ2-7,TRBV4-3,15,-,TRBD1,TGCGCCAGCGGCCAAGATCGCGGCAGGGGGTACGAGCAGTACTTC,CASGQDRGRGYEQYF
TRBJ2-3,TRBV5-3,11,-,-,TGTGCCAGCAGCCCAGAGGATGCGCGGTATTTT,CASSPEDARYF
TRBJ1-1,TRBV29-1,14,many,-,TGCAGCGATGACATACAGGGACTGAACACTGAAGCTTTCTTT,CSDDIQGLNTEAFF
TRBJ2-3,TRBV6-1,12,-,-,TGTGCCAGCTCTTTTGGCACAGATGCGCAGTATTTT,CASSFGTDAQYF
TRBJ2-7,TRBV30,11,many,-,TGTGCCTGGAGAACGGGCTACGAGCAGTACTTC,CAWRTGYEQYF
TRBJ2-2,TRBV4-3,15,few,-,TGCGCCAGCAGCCCCAACTCAGCTGGCACCGGGGAGCTGTTTTTT,CASSPNSAGTGELFF
TRBJ2-7,TRBV4-1,14,few,TRBD2,TGCGCCAGCTCTCAGCGGGACGAAGCCTACGAGCAGTACTTC,CASSQRDEAYEQYF
TRBJ2-3,TRBV7-9,16,many,-,TGTGCCAGCAGCTTAGCCGGAGCGGAGGAGCACGATACGCAGTATTTT,CASSLAGAEEHDTQYF
TRBJ2-7,TRBV27,15,-,TRBD2,TGTGCCGGCAGTTATACGGGAGGCCCTCTGTACGAGCAGTACTTC,CAGSYTGGPLYEQYF